The T cell receptor (beta chain) under discussion was sequenced for a study of T cell repertoires in ileal Crohn's disease (dated by TCRdb to the late 2010s). General notes on the study: The median duration of disease was 7.9 years, and at the time of surgery around 40% of patients were active smokers. Every patient underwent surgery because of a complication, which was stricturing disease in approximately 61% and penetrating disease in 39%. Roughly half of the patients were given postoperative therapy, with about a dozen receiving thiopurines and under 20 receiving anti-TNF agents. The M0 samples consisted of biopsies taken from the inflamed part of the ileum within the surgical resection specimen. For commercial TCRB immunosequencing, about 500 nanograms of biopsy DNA were submitted for each sample. The TCR repertoire was analysed in about 62 patients with Crohn's disease drawn from a prospective multicentre cohort. The study was conducted in parallel with a multicentre cohort that was designed to identify predictors of early endoscopic recurrence following ileocolonic resection. A Rutgeerts score higher than i0 was the definition used for endoscopic postoperative recurrence. A total of about 170 mucosal samples from 57 patients were sequenced, collected from several sites on the surgical specimen and at postoperative endoscopy. Study-wide findings and limitations: A significantly higher proportion of clonal expansions was observed in active smokers at surgery than in non-smokers (approximately 28% vs 17%, p=0.02). Endoscopic recurrence was found to be associated with higher high-frequency clone percentages at surgery, and recurrence was observed in all patients with clonality above 26.8% (18/57). Compared with CD4 T cells, sorted CD8 T cells held more high-frequency clones, which suggests that the mucosal expansions were mostly CD8. Only a subgroup of patients, of unstated size, had their mucosal CD4 and CD8 T cells sorted and sequenced.

The time point label for this specimen denotes: inflamed ileum from the surgical specimen. Adults with ileal or ileocolonic Crohn's disease and an indication for ileocolonic resection were eligible for inclusion. Whole ileal mucosal biopsies were kept frozen at -80 degrees C prior to DNA extraction. Genomic DNA was isolated from frozen whole biopsies using a TRizol-based method, and the DNA was quantified with a NanoDrop 2000 spectrophotometer. To note about this clone: Which antigen it targets is not known. The input lacks base qualities; no much larger clone sits a single base away.

From the germline V gene, CDR1 is SGHRS and CDR2 is YFSETQ. Trimming takes 4 bases from V and 3 bases from J, and the germline ends sit 8 bases apart. The CDR3 holds 13 amino acids from the cysteine to the phenylalanine. Only the CDR3 DNA stays, 39 bases, in frame from base 1. The method behind the library was the immunoSEQ multiplex PCR assay. CDR3 regions were amplified from genomic DNA by Adaptive Biotechnology using a two-step, amplification bias-controlled multiplex PCR. The first PCR used primers for every V and J gene segment; the second PCR added barcodes and Illumina adapters. An Illumina instrument was used to sequence the CDR3 libraries. The original pipeline was this. Vendor-provided pipelines were combined with custom analysis of raw data in R/Bioconductor under R version 3.3.0. Clonality, ranging from 0 to 1, was calculated as the inverse of the normalised Shannon entropy of all productive clones. High-frequency clones were defined as the share of the repertoire occupied by the top 100 clones, with only clones passing a 95% confidence test being retained. Overlap between samples was measured with the Morisita-Horn index, while repertoire diversity was measured with the Simpson index. TCRdb's version of the immuneACCESS table is confined to in-frame rearrangements and falls short of the full clone set. An unresolved V gene accounts for under half of the shortfall where checked; the remainder is of unknown origin. V, J and clone size derive from that table, while D and trimming were established from the DNA sequence. The sample has about 4,000 clones on record, roughly 80% of them singletons. The leading ten clones occupy approximately 7% of the sample.

The sequenced sample consisted of ileal tissue. The rearranged chain carries TRBV5-1 and TRBJ2-1; tentative D gene TRBD1, with 5 bases matching. This clonotype originated in an adult with Crohn's disease. The sequenced DNA is TGCGCCAGCAGCAAGGACAACTACAATGAGCAGTTCTTC. It encodes CASSKDNYNEQFF. This CDR3, with the reference TRBV5-1 and TRBJ2-1 proteins standing in past its ends, gives the full variable domain KAGVTQTPRYLIKTRGQQVTLSCSPISGHRSVSWYQQTPGQGLQFLFEYFSETQRNKGNFPGRFSGRQFSNSRSEMNVSTLELGDSALYLCASSKDNYNEQFFGPGTRLTVL.